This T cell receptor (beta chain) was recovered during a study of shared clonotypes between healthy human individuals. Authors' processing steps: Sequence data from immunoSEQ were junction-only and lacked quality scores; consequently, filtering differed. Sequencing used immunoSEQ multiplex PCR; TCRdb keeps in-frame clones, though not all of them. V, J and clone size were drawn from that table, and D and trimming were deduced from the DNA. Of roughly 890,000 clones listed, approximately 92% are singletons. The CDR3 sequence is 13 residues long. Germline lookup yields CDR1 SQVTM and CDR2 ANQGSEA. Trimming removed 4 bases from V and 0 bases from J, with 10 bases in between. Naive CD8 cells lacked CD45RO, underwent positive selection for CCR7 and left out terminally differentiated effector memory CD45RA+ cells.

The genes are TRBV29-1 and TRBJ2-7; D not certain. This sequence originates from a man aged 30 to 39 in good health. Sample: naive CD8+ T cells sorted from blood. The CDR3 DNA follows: TGCAGCGTTGGTGGAGAGAGCTCCTACGAGCAGTACTTC. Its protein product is CSVGGESSYEQYF.